The 5 T cell receptor beta chains below all came from one sample that was sequenced in a study of T cell responses to AZD1222 COVID-19 vaccine (dated by TCRdb to about 2021). The library was made by the immunoSEQ multiplex PCR assay. Sourced from immuneACCESS, this table was stored by TCRdb with only in-frame sequences that have V and J called. A share of the clones is absent; for the studies checked, an unresolved V gene accounts for under half, and the remainder has no known explanation. The sample includes approximately 30,000 clones, with approximately 90% observed a single time. Roughly 11% of the sample belongs to the ten largest clones. The sample's time point label is to be understood as: about 28 days (+/-7) after the second vaccine dose. Source: peripheral blood, taken 28 days after the second AZD1222 dose. The source of these receptors is an adult who received the AZD1222 COVID-19 vaccine.

The chain employs TRBV29-1 and TRBJ2-1; 8 positions match TRBD1. V was clipped by 8 bases and J by 8 bases; unmatched bases: 14. The germline CDR1 and CDR2 sequences are SQVTM and ANQGSEA. This CDR3 is 14 amino acids long. The CDR3 sequence is CSTWTGPPNYEQFF. CDR3 nucleotide sequence: TGCAGCACCTGGACAGGGCCCCCTAATTATGAGCAGTTCTTC.

The chain employs TRBV7-2 and TRBJ1-2; no firm D call. Per the germline V gene, CDR1 is SGHTA and CDR2 is FQGNSA. V was clipped by 0 bases and J by 4 bases, with 12 bases between them. CDR3 length: 15 amino acids. The CDR3 region is CASSLAFSDSYGYTF. Written as DNA, the CDR3 is TGTGCCAGCAGCTTAGCGTTTTCCGATAGCTATGGCTACACCTTC.

The chain combines TRBV5-4 with TRBJ1-2; D unclear. CDR1 is SGHNT, CDR2 YYREEE, per germline (reference sequence). This CDR3 comprises 14 residues. The V gene lost 0 bases and the J gene lost 7 bases, with 13 bases spanning the gap. DNA for the CDR3: TGTGCCAGCAGCTTGGCTGGGTTTTATGGTGGCTACACCTTC. The encoded protein is CASSLAGFYGGYTF.

This chain uses TRBV6-1 with TRBJ2-3; D remains unclear. CDR3 size: 16 residues. From germline, CDR1 is MNHNS and CDR2 SASEGT. Trimming stripped 0 bases from V and 0 bases from J, with 10 bases between. The CDR3 DNA sequence: TGTGCCAGCAGTGAAGCAGCTTTCTCTAGCACAGATACGCAGTATTTT. Translating gives CASSEAAFSSTDTQYF.

V is TRBV5-1 and J is TRBJ2-3; D is undetermined. Germline CDR1 is SGHRS and CDR2 is YFSETQ. V lost 4 bases and J 2 bases, leaving 11 bases between the germline ends. The CDR3 is 14 amino acids. CDR3 sequence reads: CASSPQAYTDTQYF. In DNA, the CDR3 is TGCGCCAGCAGCCCCCAAGCATACACAGATACGCAGTATTTT.